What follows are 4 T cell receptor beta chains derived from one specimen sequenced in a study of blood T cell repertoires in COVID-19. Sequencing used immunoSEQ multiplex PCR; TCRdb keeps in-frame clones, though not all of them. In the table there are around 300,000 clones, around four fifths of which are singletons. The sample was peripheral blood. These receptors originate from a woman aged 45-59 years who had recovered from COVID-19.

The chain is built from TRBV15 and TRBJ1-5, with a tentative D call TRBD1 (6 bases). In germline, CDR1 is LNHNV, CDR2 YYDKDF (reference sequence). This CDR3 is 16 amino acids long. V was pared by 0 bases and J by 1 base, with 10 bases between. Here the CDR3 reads CATSRDRGGSNQPQHF. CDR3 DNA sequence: TGTGCCACCAGCAGAGATAGGGGGGGGAGCAATCAGCCCCAGCATTTT.

The chain's CDR3 is CASSREGVVAKNIQYF. The DNA of the CDR3 is TGTGCCAGCAGTAGGGAGGGGGTTGTAGCCAAAAACATTCAGTACTTC. The chain carries TRBV28 and TRBJ2-4; D perhaps matches TRBD2 (7 bases). This CDR3 contains 16 residues. V dropped 5 bases and J dropped 0 bases, with 14 bases sitting between them. Germline values: CDR1 MDHEN, CDR2 SYDVKM. Supplemented by reference TRBV28 and TRBJ2-4, the full variable domain reads DVKVTQSSRYLVKRTGEKVFLECVQDMDHENMFWYRQDPGLGLRLIYFSYDVKMKEKGDIPEGYSVSREKKERFSLILESASTNQTSMYLCASSREGVVAKNIQYFGAGTRLSVL.

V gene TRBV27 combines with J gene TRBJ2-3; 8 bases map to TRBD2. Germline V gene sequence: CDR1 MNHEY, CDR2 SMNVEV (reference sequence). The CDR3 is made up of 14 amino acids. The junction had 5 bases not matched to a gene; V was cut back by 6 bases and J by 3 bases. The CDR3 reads CASRVTSVTDTQYF. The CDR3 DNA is TGTGCCAGCAGGGTGACTAGCGTGACAGATACGCAGTATTTT.

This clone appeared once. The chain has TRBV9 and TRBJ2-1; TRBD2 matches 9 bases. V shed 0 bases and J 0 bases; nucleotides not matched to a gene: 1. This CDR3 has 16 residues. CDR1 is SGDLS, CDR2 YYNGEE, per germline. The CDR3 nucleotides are TGTGCCAGCAGCGTAGGCGGGGGGGGCTCCTACAATGAGCAGTTCTTC. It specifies CASSVGGGGSYNEQFF. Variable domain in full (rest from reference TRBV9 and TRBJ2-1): DSGVTQTPKHLITATGQRVTLRCSPRSGDLSVYWYQQSLDQGLQFLIQYYNGEERAKGNILERFSAQQFPDLHSELNLSSLELGDSALYFCASSVGGGGSYNEQFFGPGTRLTVL.